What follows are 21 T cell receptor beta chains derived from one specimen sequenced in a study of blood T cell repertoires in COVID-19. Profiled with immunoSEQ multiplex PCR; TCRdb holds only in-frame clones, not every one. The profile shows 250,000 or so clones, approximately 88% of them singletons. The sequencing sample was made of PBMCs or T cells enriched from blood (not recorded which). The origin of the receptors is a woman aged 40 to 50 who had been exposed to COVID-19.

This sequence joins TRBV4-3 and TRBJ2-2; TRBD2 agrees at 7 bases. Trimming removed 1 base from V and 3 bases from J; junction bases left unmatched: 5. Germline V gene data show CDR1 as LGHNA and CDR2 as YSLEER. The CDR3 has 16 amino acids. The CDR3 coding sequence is TGCGCCAGCAGCCAAGGTGCTAGCGGATACACCGGGGAGCTGTTTTTT. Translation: CASSQGASGYTGELFF.

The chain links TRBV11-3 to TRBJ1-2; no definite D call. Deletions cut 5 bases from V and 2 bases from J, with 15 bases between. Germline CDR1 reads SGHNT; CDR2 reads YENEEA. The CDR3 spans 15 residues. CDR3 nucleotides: TGTGCCAGCAGCCCACCGGCGGGGTCGAACTATGGCTACACCTTC. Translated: CASSPPAGSNYGYTF.

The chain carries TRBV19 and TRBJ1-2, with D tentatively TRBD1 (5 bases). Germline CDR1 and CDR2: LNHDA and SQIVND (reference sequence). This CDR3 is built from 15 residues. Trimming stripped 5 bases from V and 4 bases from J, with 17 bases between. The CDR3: CASSPWEGRGYGYTF. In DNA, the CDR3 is TGTGCCAGTAGTCCGTGGGAGGGACGTGGCTATGGCTACACCTTC.

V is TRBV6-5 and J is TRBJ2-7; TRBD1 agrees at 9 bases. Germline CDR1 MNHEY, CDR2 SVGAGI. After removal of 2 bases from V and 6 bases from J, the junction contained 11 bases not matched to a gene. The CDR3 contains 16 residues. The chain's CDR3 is CASSYRRSLQGAEQYF. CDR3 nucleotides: TGTGCCAGCAGTTACAGGAGGTCCCTACAGGGGGCCGAGCAGTACTTC.

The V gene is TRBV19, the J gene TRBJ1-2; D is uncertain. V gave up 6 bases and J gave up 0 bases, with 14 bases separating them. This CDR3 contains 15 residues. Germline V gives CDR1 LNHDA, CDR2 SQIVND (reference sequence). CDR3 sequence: CASRGGESANYGYTF. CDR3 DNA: TGTGCCAGTAGGGGTGGAGAATCAGCTAACTATGGCTACACCTTC. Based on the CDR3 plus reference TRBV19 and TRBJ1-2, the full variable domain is DGGITQSPKYLFRKEGQNVTLSCEQNLNHDAMYWYRQDPGQGLRLIYYSQIVNDFQKGDIAEGYSVSREKKESFPLTVTSAQKNPTAFYLCASRGGESANYGYTFGSGTRLTVV.

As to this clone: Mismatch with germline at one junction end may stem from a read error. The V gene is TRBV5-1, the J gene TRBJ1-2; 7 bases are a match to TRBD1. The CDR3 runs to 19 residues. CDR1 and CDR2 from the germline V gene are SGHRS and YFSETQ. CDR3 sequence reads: CASSSSGQRVLTWNDGYTF. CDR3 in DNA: TGTGCCAGCAGCTCTTCGGGACAGCGGGTTCTGACCTGGAACGATGGCTACACCTTC.

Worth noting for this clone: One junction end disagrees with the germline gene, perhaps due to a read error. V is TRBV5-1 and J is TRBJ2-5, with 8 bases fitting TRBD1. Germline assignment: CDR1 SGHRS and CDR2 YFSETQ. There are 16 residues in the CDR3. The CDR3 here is CASSKRTGTVLETQYF. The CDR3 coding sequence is TGTGCCAGCAGCAAGAGGACAGGGACTGTGTTAGAGACCCAGTACTTC.

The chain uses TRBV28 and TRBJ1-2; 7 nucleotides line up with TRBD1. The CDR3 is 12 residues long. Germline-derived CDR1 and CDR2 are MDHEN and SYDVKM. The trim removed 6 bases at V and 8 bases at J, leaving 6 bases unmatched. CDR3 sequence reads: CASREQGQGYTF. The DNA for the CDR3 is TGTGCCAGCAGGGAACAGGGACAGGGCTACACCTTC.

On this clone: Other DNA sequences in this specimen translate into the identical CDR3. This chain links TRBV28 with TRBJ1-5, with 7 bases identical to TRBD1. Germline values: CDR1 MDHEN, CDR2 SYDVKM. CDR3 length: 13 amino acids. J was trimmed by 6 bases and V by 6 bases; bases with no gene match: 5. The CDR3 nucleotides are TGTGCCAGCAGACCGACAGGGAGTCAGCCCCAGCATTTT. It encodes CASRPTGSQPQHF.

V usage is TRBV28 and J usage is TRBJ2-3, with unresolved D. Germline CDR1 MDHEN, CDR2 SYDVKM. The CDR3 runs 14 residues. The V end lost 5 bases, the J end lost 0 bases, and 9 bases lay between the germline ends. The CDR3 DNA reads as TGTGCCAGCAGTAAAACGACTAGCACAGATACGCAGTATTTT. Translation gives CASSKTTSTDTQYF.

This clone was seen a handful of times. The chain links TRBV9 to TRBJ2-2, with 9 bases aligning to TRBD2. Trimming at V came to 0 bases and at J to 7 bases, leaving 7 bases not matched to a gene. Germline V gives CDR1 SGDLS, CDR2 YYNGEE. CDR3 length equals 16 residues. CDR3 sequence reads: CASSVGLAVLYGELFF. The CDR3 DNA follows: TGTGCCAGCAGCGTAGGACTAGCGGTACTATACGGGGAGCTGTTTTTT.

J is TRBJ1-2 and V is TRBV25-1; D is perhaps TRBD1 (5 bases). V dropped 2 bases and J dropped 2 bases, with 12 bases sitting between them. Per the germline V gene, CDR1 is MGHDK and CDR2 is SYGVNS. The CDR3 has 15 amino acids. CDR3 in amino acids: CASSEGAGLNYGYTF. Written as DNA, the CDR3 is TGTGCCAGCAGTGAAGGGGCAGGTCTGAACTATGGCTACACCTTC.

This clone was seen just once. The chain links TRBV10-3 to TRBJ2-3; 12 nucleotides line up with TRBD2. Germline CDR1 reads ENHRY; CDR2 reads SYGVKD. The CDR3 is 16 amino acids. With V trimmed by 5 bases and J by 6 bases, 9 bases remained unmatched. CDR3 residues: CAISYGLAGSGDTQYF. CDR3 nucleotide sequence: TGTGCCATCAGTTACGGACTAGCGGGAAGCGGGGATACGCAGTATTTT.

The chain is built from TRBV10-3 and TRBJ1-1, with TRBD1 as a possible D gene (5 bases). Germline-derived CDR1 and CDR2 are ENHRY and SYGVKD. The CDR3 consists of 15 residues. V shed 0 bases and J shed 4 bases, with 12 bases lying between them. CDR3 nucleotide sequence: TGTGCCATCAGTGAGTCGGGCCAGGGCGTCACTGAAGCTTTCTTT. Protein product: CAISESGQGVTEAFF.

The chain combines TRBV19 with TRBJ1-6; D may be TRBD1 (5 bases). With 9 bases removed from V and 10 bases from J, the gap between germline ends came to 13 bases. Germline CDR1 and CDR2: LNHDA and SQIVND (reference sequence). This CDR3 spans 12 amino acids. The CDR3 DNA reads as TGTGCCAGCAGCCAGGGTGGGTCACCCCTCCACTTT. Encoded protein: CASSQGGSPLHF.

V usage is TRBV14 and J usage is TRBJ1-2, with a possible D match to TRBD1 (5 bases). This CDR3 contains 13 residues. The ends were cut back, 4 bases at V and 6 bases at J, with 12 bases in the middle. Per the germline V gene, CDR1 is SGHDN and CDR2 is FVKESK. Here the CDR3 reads CASSPDRIDGYTF. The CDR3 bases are TGTGCCAGCAGCCCTGACAGAATAGATGGCTACACCTTC.

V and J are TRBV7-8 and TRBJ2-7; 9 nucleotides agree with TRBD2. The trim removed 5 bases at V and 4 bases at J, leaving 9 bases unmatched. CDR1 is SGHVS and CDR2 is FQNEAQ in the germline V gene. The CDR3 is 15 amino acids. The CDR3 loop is CASSRLGGGAYEQYF. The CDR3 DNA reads TGTGCCAGCAGCCGCCTAGGCGGGGGGGCGTACGAGCAGTACTTC. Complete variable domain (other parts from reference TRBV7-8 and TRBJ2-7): GAGVSQSPRYKVAKRGQDVALRCDPISGHVSLFWYQQALGQGPEFLTYFQNEAQLDKSGLPSDRFFAERPEGSVSTLKIQRTQQEDSAVYLCASSRLGGGAYEQYFGPGTRLTVT.

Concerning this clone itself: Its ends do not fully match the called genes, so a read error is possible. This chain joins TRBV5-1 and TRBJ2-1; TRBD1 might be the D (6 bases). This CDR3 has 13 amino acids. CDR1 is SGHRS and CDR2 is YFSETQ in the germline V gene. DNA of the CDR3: TGTGCCAGCAGCTTGGGACAAGTCAATGAGCAGTTCTTC. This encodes CASSLGQVNEQFF. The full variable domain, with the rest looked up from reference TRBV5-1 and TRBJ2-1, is KAGVTQTPRYLIKTRGQQVTLSCSPISGHRSVSWYQQTPGQGLQFLFEYFSETQRNKGNFPGRFSGRQFSNSRSEMNVSTLELGDSALYLCASSLGQVNEQFFGPGTRLTVL.

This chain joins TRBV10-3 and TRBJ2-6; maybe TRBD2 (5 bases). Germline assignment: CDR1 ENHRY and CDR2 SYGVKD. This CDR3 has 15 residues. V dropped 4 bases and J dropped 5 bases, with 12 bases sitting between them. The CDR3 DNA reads TGTGCCATCAGTGGAGGCACGGGATGGGCCAACGTCCTGACTTTC. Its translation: CAISGGTGWANVLTF.

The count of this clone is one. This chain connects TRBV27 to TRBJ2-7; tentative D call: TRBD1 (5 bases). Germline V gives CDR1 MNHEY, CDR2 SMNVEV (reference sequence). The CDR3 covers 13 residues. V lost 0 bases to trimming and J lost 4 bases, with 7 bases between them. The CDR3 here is CASSLSKGYEQYF. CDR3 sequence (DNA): TGTGCCAGCAGTTTATCGAAGGGGTACGAGCAGTACTTC.

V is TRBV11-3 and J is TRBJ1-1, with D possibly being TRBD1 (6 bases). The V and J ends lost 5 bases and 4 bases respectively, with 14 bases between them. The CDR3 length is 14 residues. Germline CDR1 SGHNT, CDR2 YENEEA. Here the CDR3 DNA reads TGTGCCAGCAGCGAAGGGGGGGCCCTCACTGAAGCTTTCTTT. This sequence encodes CASSEGGALTEAFF.